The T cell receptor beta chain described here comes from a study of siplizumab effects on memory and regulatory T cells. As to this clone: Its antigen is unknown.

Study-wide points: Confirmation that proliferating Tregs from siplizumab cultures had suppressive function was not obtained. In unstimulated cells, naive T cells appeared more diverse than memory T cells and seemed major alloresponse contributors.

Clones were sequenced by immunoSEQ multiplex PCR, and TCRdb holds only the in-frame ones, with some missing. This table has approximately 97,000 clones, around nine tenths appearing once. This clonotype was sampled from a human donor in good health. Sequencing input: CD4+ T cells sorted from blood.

CDR3 in amino acids: CSVEVGQRPYEQYF. CDR3 nucleotide sequence: TGCAGCGTTGAAGTGGGACAGAGACCCTACGAGCAGTACTTC. The chain recombines TRBV29-1 with TRBJ2-7; 7 bases are a match to TRBD1. The germline CDR1 and CDR2 sequences are SQVTM and ANQGSEA. The V gene end was trimmed by 1 base and the J gene end by 2 bases; junction bases not matched to a gene: 5. The CDR3 spans 14 residues.